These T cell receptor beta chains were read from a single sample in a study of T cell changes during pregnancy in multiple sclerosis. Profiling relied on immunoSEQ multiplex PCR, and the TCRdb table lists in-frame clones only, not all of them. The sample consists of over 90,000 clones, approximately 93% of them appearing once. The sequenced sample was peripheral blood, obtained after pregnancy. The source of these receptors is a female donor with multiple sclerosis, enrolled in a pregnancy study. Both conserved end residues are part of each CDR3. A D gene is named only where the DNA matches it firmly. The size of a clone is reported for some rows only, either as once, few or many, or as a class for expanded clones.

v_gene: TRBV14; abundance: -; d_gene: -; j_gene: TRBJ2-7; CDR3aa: CASSQGRPSARGPYEQYF; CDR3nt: TGTGCCAGCAGCCAAGGGCGACCTAGCGCTAGGGGTCCTTACGAGCAGTACTTC
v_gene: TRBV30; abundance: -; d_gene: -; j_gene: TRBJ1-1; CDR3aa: CAWSVLPGGTEAFF; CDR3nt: TGTGCCTGGAGTGTACTTCCCGGGGGCACTGAAGCTTTCTTT
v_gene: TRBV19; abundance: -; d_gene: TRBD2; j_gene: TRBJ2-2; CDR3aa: CASSMGGDTGELFF; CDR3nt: TGTGCCAGTAGTATGGGGGGGGACACCGGGGAGCTGTTTTTT
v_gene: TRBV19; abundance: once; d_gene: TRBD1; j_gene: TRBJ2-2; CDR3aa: CASRGDREGELFF; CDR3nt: TGTGCCAGTAGGGGGGACAGGGAGGGGGAGCTGTTTTTT
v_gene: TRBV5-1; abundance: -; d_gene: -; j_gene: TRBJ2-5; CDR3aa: CASSWGTSGQETQYF; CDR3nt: TGCGCCAGCAGCTGGGGAACGTCAGGGCAAGAGACCCAGTACTTC
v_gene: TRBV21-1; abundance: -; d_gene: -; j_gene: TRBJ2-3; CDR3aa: CASSKSDRAASTDTQYF; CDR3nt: TGTGCCAGCAGCAAAAGCGACAGGGCCGCTAGCACAGATACGCAGTATTTT
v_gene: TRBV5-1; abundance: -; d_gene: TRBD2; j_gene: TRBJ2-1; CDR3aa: CASSLARGLAGERSYNEQFF; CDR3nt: TGCGCCAGCAGCTTGGCCAGGGGACTAGCGGGAGAACGGTCCTACAATGAGCAGTTCTTC
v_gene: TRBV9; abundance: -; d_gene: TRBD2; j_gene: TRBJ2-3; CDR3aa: CASSAVRGRFAVTQYF; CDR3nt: TGTGCCAGCAGTGCCGTGCGCGGGAGGTTTGCAGTTACGCAGTATTTT
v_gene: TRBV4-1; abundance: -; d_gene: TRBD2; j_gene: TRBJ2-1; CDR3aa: CASSRITTSGISLNEQFF; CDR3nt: TGCGCCAGCAGCCGTATTACGACTAGCGGGATCTCTCTCAATGAGCAGTTCTTC
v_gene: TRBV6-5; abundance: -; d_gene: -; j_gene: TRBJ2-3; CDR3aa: CASSYVISGDTQYF; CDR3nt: TGTGCCAGCAGTTACGTGATATCGGGAGATACGCAGTATTTT
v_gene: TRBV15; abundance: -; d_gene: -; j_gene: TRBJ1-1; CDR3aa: CATSRVQNTEAFF; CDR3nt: TGTGCCACCAGCAGAGTTCAGAACACTGAAGCTTTCTTT
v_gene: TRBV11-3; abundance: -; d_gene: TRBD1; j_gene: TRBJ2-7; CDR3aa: CASSLGVGQGYEQYF; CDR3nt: TGTGCCAGCAGCTTAGGTGTGGGACAGGGGTACGAGCAGTACTTC
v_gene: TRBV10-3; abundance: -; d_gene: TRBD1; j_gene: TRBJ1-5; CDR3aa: CASGTGVNQPQHF; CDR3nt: TGTGCCAGCGGGACAGGGGTTAATCAGCCCCAGCATTTT
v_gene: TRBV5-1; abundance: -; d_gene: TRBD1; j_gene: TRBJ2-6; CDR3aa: CASSSGQELSGANVLTF; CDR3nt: TGCGCCAGCAGCTCCGGACAGGAACTTTCTGGGGCCAACGTCCTGACTTTC
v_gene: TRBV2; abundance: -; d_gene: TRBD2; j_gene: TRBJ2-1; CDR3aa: CASSERASGRRNEQFF; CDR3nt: TGTGCCAGCAGTGAGCGGGCTAGCGGGAGGAGGAATGAGCAGTTCTTC
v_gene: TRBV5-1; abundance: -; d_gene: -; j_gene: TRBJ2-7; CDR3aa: CASSQDYVQYF; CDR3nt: TGCGCCAGCAGCCAGGACTACGTGCAGTACTTC
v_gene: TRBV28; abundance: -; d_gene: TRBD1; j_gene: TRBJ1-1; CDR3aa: CASSFPGGALTEAFF; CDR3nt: TGTGCCAGCAGTTTTCCAGGGGGCGCGCTCACTGAAGCTTTCTTT
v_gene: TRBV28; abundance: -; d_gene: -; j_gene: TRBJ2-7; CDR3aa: CASSWGGGYEQYF; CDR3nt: TGTGCCAGCAGTTGGGGTGGGGGGTACGAGCAGTACTTC
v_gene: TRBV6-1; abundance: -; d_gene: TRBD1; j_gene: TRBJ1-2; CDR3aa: CASSETDRGNYGYTF; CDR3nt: TGTGCCAGCAGTGAGACCGACAGGGGGAACTATGGCTACACCTTC
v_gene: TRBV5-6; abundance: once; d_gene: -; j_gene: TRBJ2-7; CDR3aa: CASSLAGLASYEQYF; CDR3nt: TGTGCCAGCAGCTTGGCCGGTCTAGCGTCTTACGAGCAGTACTTC
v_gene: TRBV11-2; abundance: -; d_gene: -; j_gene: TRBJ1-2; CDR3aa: CASQPGAGGEDNYTF; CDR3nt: TGTGCCAGTCAACCTGGGGCAGGTGGGGAGGATAACTACACCTTC
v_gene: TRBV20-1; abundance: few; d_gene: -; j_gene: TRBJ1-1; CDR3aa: CSARRSKAFF; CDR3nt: TGCAGTGCTAGAAGGAGTAAAGCTTTCTTT
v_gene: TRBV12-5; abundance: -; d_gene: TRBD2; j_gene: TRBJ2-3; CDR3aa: CASGLVRSGRAPDTQYF; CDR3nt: TGTGCTAGTGGTTTGGTACGAAGCGGGAGGGCCCCAGATACGCAGTATTTT
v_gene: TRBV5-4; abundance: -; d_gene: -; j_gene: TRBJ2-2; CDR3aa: CASSLAGEINTGELFF; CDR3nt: TGTGCCAGCAGCTTGGCCGGGGAAATCAACACCGGGGAGCTGTTTTTT